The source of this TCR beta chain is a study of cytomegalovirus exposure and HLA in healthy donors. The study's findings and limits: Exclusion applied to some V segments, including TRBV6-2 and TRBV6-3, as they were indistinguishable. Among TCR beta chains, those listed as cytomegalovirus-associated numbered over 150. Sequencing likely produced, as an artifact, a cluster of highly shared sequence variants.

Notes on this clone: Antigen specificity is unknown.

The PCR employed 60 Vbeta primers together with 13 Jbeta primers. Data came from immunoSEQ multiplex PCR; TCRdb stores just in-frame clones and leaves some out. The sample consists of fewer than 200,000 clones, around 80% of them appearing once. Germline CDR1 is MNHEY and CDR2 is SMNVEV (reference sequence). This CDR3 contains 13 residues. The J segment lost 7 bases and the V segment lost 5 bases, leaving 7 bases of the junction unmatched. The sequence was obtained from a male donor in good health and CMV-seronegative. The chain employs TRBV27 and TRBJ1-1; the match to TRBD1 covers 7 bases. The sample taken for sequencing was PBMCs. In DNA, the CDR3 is TGTGCCAGCAGTCCGGGACAGACTGGTGAAGCTTTCTTT. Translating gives CASSPGQTGEAFF.